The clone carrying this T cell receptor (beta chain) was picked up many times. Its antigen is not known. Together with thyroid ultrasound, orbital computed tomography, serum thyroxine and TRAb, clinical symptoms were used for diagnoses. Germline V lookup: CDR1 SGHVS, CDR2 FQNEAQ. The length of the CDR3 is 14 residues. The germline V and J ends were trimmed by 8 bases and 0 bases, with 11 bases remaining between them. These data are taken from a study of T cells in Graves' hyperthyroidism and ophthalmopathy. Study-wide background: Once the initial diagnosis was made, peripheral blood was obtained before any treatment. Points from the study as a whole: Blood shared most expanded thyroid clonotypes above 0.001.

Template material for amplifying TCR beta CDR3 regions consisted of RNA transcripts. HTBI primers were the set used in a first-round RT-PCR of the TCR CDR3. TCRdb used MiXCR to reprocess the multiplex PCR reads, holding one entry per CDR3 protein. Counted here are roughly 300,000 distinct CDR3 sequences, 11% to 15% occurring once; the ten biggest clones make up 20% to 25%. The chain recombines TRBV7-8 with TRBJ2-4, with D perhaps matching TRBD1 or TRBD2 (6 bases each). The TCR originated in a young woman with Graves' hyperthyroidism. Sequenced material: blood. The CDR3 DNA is TGTGCCAGCGGGGGGCCGGGAGCCAAAAACATTCAGTACTTC. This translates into CASGGPGAKNIQYF. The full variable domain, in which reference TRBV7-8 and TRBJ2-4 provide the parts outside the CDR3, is GAGVSQSPRYKVAKRGQDVALRCDPISGHVSLFWYQQALGQGPEFLTYFQNEAQLDKSGLPSDRFFAERPEGSVSTLKIQRTQQEDSAVYLCASGGPGAKNIQYFGAGTRLSVL.